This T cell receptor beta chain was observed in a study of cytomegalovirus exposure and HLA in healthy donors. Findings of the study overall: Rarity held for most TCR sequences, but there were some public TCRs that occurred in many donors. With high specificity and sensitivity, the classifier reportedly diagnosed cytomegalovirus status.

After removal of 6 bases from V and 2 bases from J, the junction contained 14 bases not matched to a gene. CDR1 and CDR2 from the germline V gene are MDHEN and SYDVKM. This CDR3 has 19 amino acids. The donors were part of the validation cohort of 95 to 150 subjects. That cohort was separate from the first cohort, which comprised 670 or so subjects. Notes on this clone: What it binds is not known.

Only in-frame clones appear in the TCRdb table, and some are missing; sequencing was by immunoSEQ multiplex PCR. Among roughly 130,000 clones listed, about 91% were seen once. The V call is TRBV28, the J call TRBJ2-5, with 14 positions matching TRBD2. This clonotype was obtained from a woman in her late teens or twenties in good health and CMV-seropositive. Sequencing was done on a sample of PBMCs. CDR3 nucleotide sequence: TGTGCCAGCAGCTTGCCTTGGGGACTAGCGGGGGAGGGGCAAGAGACCCAGTACTTC. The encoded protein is CASSLPWGLAGEGQETQYF.